This entry lists 5 T cell receptor beta chains sequenced from one sample in a study of T cells in Graves' hyperthyroidism and ophthalmopathy. It was RNA transcripts that yielded the amplified TCR beta CDR3 regions. HTBI primers were the set used in a first-round RT-PCR of the TCR CDR3. One entry per CDR3 protein results from TCRdb running MiXCR on the multiplex PCR reads. The sample records over 700,000 distinct CDR3 sequences, 38% being singletons. The specimen was blood. The origin of the receptors is a man aged 18-30 years with Graves' hyperthyroidism.

V gene TRBV6-6 combines with J gene TRBJ1-1; D unresolved. The germline V and J ends were trimmed by 4 bases and 6 bases, with 9 bases remaining between them. Germline V gene lookup returns CDR1 MNHNY and CDR2 SVGAGI (reference sequence). CDR3 size: 12 residues. The CDR3 protein is CASSFHGSEAFF. The CDR3 DNA is TGTGCCAGCAGTTTCCACGGATCTGAAGCTTTCTTT.

In its sample, this clonotype was seen many times. The chain is built from TRBV2 and TRBJ1-5; TRBD1 might be the D (5 bases). Germline lookup yields CDR1 SNHLY and CDR2 FYNNEI. CDR3 length equals 16 residues. Trimming shortened V by 2 bases and J by 1 base, and 12 bases separated the two germline ends. The CDR3: CASSERVRASNQPQHF. The DNA for the CDR3 is TGTGCCAGCAGTGAAAGGGTCAGGGCAAGCAATCAGCCCCAGCATTTT.

This clonotype appeared many times. The gene calls are TRBV24-1 and TRBJ2-2, with 8 nucleotides matching TRBD1. Germline CDR1 and CDR2: KGHDR and SFDVKD. CDR3 size: 14 residues. J lost 4 bases, V lost 10 bases, and 7 bases had no gene match. The CDR3 nucleotides read TGTGCCACGGTGGGGACAGGCGCCACCGGGGAGCTGTTTTTT. Translation gives CATVGTGATGELFF.

The table lists this clonotype with a few counts. One end of the junction does not line up with germline, which may come from a read error. This rearrangement joins TRBV5-1 to TRBJ1-1; D not certain. The CDR3 has 12 residues. In germline, CDR1 is SGHRS, CDR2 YFSETQ. CDR3 in amino acids: CASSHSPTEAFF. DNA of the CDR3: TGTGCCAGCAGCCATTCCCCCACTGAAGCTTTCTTT.

This clonotype was seen ten or more times. J is TRBJ1-6 and V is TRBV20-1; no definite D call. V was shortened by 6 bases and J by 9 bases, with 18 bases between the two germline ends. This CDR3 has 14 residues. The germline CDR1 and CDR2 sequences are DFQATT and SNEGSKA (reference sequence). CDR3 in DNA: TGCAGTGCCATCGGCTCCGGCTTGGGTTCACCCCTCCACTTT. It yields the protein CSAIGSGLGSPLHF.